This T cell receptor beta chain originates from a study of T-cell memory formation after mild COVID-19 (dated by TCRdb to the early 2020s). In the study overall: TCR sequence clusters from the two donors were largely donor specific. The cohort was made up of two young adult volunteers, one female and one male, who were previously healthy. In two donors, T-cell clones that expanded and contracted after mild COVID-19 were tracked by sequencing TCRalpha and TCRbeta repertoires over time.

A note on this clonotype: Its cognate antigen has yet to be identified. No per-base quality is available; no much larger clone lies one base away.

PBMCs were isolated by Ficoll-Paque density gradient centrifugation. The CDR3 spans 14 residues, from the cysteine through the phenylalanine. Only CDR3 DNA remains: 42 bases, in frame from the first base. CDR1 and CDR2, per the germline V gene (reference sequence), are SEHNR and FQNEAQ. V is pruned by 5 bases and J by 8 bases, leaving 6 bases of the junction without a gene match. General findings and caveats noted by the study authors: Only a couple of mild cases were covered by the study, and larger cohorts that include severe cases with pre-infection samples were considered necessary. Contracting CD4+ clones were found mainly in CM and EM memory subsets, while CD8+ clones were enriched in EMRA. Clones contracting from day 15 to 85 had balanced CD4/CD8 phenotypes, while a second wave expanding from day 15 to 37 was biased towards CD4+. Some responding clones were detected in pre-infection memory, suggesting pre-existing cross-reactive memory T cells joined the SARS-CoV-2 response. Whether the second-wave clones peaking on day 37 were SARS-CoV-2 specific was not confirmed.

The sequencing machine was an Illumina NovaSeq 6000. Using 5'RACE with constant-segment primers, TCRalpha and TCRbeta cDNA libraries were constructed, with sample barcodes and unique molecular identifiers added in the process. Trizol reagent was used to extract RNA from every sample. Amplification of the libraries took two PCR steps, and the second step added a second sample barcode plus Illumina TruSeq adapters. The libraries were sequenced on an Illumina NovaSeq using 2 x 150 bp paired-end reads. The paper's data handling went like this. Reads were demultiplexed and collapsed into UMI-guided consensus sequences with migec v1.2.7. Using mixcr v2.1.11, UMI consensuses were aligned to TRA and TRB V and J templates and then assembled into clonotypes. A clonotype was counted as expanded or contracted only when both edgeR and NoisET called the clonotype significant, with the noise models trained on biological replicates. edgeR calls used a false discovery rate-adjusted p below 0.01 and a log2 fold-change threshold of 1. As an exploratory analysis of dynamics, max-normalized trajectories of the 1000 most abundant clonotypes were examined by PCA with hierarchical clustering. The CD4 or CD8 phenotype of responding clones was assigned using the separately sequenced CD4+ and CD8+ repertoires. Using fastp at Q25 and MiXCR, TCRdb reprocessed the public reads and kept productive beta chains. Duplicate CDR3 protein sequences are folded into a single record with the most common DNA and genes. The V and J calls and clone size are TCRdb's, not the authors'. Here the sample has about 350,000 distinct CDR3 sequences; about an eighth occur a single time. The biggest ten clones account for approximately 22% of the sample.

Sequenced material: PBMCs or a T cell subset sorted from them (not recorded which). Here the chain combines TRBV7-9 and TRBJ2-1; 10 of the junction bases match TRBD1. This clonotype originated in a man younger than 35 who had mild COVID-19 (a few samples of this study predate the infection). The sample titles of this study are shuffled in the database, so cell type and time point are left out; the donor was told from shared clones. DNA sequence: TGTGCCAGCAGCCCCCGGGACAGGGGATATGAGCAGTTCTTC. This sequence encodes CASSPRDRGYEQFF.